This T cell receptor beta chain appears in the sequencing data of a study of identical twins. Whole-study results and caveats: Insertions were reduced in abundant cord blood beta clonotypes but not in memory repertoires. Invariant T cells like MAIT and iNKT could partly confound the zero-insertion analyses.

A universal primer site came from template switching; cDNA carried unique molecular identifiers. MiXCR, applied by TCRdb to the 5' RACE reads, yields one record per CDR3 protein. The sample lists fewer than 650,000 distinct CDR3 sequences, roughly 9.9% occurring once. Healthy Caucasians supplied all donations. Looked up from germline, CDR1 is MGHRA and CDR2 is YSYEKL. The CDR3 extends over 15 amino acids. V gave up 1 base and J gave up 5 bases, with 14 bases separating them. On this clonotype itself: Its antigen is unknown.

The same data also contributed to another study, on yellow fever vaccine responses in identical twins.

Material for sequencing was PBMCs. The source is a woman aged 18-29 years in good health. This chain uses TRBV4-1 with TRBJ1-2, with a tentative D call TRBD1 (6 bases). CDR3 sequence: CASSQVGQLDYGYTF. The CDR3, as DNA: TGCGCCAGCAGCCAAGTCGGACAGCTAGATTATGGCTACACCTTC.